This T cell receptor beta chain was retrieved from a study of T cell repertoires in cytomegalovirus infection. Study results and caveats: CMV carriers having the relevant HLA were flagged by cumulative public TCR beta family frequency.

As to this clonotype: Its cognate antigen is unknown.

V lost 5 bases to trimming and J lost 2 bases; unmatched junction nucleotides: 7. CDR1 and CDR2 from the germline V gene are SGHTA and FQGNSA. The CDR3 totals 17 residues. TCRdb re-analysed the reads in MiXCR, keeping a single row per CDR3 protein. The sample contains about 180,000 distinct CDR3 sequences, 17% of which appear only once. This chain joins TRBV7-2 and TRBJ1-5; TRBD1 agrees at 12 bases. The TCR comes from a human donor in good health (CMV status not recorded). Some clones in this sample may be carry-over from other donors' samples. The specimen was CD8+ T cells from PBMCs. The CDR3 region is CASSPSGQGARNQPQHF. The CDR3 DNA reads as TGTGCCAGCAGCCCATCGGGACAGGGGGCCCGCAATCAGCCCCAGCATTTT.